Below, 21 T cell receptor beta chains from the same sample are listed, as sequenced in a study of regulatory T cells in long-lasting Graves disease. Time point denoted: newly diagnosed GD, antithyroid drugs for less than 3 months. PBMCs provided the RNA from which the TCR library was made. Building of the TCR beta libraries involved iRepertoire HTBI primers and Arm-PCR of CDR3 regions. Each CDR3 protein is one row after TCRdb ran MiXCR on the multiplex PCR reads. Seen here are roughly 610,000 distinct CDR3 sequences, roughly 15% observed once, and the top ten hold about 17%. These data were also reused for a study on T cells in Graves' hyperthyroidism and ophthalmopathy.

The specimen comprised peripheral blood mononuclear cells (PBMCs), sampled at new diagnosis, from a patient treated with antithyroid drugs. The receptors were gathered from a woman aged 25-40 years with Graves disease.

The CDR3 reads CASSQRIEGEQYF. The CDR3 DNA is TGTGCCAGCAGCCAGCGTATAGAGGGCGAGCAGTACTTC. V and J are TRBV14 and TRBJ2-7; D may be TRBD2 (5 bases). The CDR3 runs 13 residues. Trimming left V 3 bases short and J 6 bases short, with 12 bases between. The V gene's germline CDR1 is SGHDN and CDR2 FVKESK. Supplemented by reference TRBV14 and TRBJ2-7, the full variable domain reads EAGVTQFPSHSVIEKGQTVTLRCDPISGHDNLYWYRRVMGKEIKFLLHFVKESKQDESGMPNNRFLAERTGGTYSTLKVQPAELEDSGVYFCASSQRIEGEQYFGPGTRLTVT.

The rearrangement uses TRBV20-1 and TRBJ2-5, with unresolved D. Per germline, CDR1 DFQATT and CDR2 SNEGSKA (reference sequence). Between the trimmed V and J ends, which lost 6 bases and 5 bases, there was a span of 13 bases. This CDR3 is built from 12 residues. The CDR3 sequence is CSAPSISETQYF. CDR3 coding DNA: TGCAGTGCCCCTAGTATTTCGGAGACCCAGTACTTC.

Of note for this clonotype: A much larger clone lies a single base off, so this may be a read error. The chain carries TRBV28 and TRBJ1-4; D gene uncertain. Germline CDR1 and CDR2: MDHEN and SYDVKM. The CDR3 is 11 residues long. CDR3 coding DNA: TGTGCCAGCAGCCGACTTGAAAAACCGTTTTTT. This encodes CASSRLEKPFF. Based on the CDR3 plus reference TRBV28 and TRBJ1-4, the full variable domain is DVKVTQSSRYLVKRTGEKVFLECVQDMDHENMFWYRQDPGLGLRLIYFSYDVKMKEKGDIPEGYSVSREKKERFSLILESASTNQTSMYLCASSRLEKPFFGSGTQLSVL.

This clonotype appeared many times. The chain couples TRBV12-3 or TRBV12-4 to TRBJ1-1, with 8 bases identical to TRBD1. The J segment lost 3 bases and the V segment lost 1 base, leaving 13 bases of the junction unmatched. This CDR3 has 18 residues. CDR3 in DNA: TGTGCCAGCAGTTTAGGGTTTGGCTTAAGGACAGGGTACACTGAAGCTTTCTTT. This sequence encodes CASSLGFGLRTGYTEAFF.

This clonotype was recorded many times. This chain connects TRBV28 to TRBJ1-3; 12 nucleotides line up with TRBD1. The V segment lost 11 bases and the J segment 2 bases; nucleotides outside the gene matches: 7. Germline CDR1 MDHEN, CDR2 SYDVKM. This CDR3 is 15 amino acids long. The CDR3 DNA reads TGTGCCGGGACAGGGGGCGCCGGTCCTGGAAACACCATATATTTT. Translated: CAGTGGAGPGNTIYF.

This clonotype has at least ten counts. The chain's CDR3 is CATIIGSTEAFF. The CDR3 DNA is TGTGCCACAATAATAGGGAGCACTGAAGCTTTCTTT. The gene calls are TRBV28 and TRBJ1-1; no definite D call. The CDR3 extends over 12 amino acids. Trimming stripped 10 bases from V and 4 bases from J, with 13 bases between. Germline CDR1 is MDHEN and CDR2 is SYDVKM.

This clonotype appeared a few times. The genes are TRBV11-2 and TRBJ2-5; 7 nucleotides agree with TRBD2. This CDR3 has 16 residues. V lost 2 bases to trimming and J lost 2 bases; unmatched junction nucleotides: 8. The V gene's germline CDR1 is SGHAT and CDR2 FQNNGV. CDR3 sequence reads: CASSLFERDLQETQYF. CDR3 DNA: TGTGCCAGCAGCTTATTTGAGCGGGACCTTCAAGAGACCCAGTACTTC.

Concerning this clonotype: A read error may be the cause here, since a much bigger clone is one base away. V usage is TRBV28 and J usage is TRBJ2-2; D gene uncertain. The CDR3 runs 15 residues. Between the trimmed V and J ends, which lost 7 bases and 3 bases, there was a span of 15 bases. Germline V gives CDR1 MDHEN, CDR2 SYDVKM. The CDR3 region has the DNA TGTGCCAGCACTGATAACGGAAAAGACACCGGGGAGCTGTTTTTT. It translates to CASTDNGKDTGELFF. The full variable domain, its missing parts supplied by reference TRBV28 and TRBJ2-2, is DVKVTQSSRYLVKRTGEKVFLECVQDMDHENMFWYRQDPGLGLRLIYFSYDVKMKEKGDIPEGYSVSREKKERFSLILESASTNQTSMYLCASTDNGKDTGELFFGEGSRLTVL.

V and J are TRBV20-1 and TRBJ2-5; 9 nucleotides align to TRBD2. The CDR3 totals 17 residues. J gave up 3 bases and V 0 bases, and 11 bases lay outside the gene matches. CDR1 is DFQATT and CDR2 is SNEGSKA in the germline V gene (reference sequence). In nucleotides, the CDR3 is TGCAGTGCTAGAGATCTTTCCCGACTAGCGGCTAAAGAGACCCAGTACTTC. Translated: CSARDLSRLAAKETQYF.

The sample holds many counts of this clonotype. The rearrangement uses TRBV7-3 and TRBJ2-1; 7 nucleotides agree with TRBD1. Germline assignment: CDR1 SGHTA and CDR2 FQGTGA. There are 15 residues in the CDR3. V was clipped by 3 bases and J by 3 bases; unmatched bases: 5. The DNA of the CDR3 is TGTGCCAGCAGCTTTGACAGGGCGCGCTACAATGAGCAGTTCTTC. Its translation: CASSFDRARYNEQFF.

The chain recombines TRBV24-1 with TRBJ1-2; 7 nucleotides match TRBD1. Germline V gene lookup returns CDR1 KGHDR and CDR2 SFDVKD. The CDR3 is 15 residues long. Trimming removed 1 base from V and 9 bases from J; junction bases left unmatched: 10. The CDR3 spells CATSDFNRGVHRYTF. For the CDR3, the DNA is TGTGCCACCAGTGATTTCAACAGGGGAGTTCATCGCTACACCTTC.

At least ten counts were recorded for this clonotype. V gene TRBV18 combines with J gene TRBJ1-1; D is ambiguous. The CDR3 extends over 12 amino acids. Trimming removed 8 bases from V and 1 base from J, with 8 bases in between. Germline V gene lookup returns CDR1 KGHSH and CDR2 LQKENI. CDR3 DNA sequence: TGTGCCAGCAGCCCCCCGAACACTGAAGCTTTCTTT. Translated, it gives CASSPPNTEAFF.

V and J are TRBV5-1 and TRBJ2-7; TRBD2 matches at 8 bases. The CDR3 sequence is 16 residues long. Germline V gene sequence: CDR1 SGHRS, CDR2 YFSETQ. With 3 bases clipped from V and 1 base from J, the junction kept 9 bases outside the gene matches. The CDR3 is CASSWLGAGGSYEQYF. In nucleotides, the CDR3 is TGCGCCAGCAGCTGGCTAGGGGCGGGAGGATCCTACGAGCAGTACTTC. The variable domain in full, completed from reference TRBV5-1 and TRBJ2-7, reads KAGVTQTPRYLIKTRGQQVTLSCSPISGHRSVSWYQQTPGQGLQFLFEYFSETQRNKGNFPGRFSGRQFSNSRSEMNVSTLELGDSALYLCASSWLGAGGSYEQYFGPGTRLTVT.

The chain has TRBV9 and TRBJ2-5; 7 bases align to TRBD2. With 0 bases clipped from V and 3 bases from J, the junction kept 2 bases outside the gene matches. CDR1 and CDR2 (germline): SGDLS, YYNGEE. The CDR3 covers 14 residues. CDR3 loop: CASSVGGTKETQYF. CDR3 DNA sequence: TGTGCCAGCAGCGTAGGAGGGACTAAAGAGACCCAGTACTTC.

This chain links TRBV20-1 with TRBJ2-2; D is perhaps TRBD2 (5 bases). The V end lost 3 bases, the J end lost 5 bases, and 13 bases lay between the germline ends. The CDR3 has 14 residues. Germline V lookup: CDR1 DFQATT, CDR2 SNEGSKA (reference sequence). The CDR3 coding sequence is TGCAGTGCTAGTAGAGGGTCCGGGACCGGGGAGCTGTTTTTT. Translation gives CSASRGSGTGELFF.

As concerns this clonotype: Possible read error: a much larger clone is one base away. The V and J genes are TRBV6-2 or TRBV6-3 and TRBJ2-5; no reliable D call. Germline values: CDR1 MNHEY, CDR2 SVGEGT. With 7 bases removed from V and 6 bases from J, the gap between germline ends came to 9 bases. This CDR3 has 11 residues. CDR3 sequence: CASINKKTQYF. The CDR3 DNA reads TGTGCCAGCATAAACAAAAAGACCCAGTACTTC.

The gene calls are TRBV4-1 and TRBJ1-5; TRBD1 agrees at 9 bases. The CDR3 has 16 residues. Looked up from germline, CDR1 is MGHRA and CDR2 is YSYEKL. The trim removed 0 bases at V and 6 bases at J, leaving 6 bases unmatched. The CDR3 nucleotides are TGCGCCAGCAGCCAAGAAGAGGGACAGGGTGGTCAGCCCCAGCATTTT. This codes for CASSQEEGQGGQPQHF.

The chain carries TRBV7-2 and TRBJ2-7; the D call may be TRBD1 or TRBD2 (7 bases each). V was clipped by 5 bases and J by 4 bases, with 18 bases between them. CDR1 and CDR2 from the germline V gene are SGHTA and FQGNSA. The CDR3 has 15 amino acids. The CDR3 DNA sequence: TGTGCCAGCAGCGACCCGCAGGGGGGGTCATACGAGCAGTACTTC. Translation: CASSDPQGGSYEQYF.

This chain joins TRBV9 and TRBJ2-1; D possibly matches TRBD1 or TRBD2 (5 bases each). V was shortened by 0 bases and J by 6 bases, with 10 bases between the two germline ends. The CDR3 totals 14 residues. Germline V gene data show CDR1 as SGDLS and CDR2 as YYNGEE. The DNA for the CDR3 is TGTGCCAGCAGCGTAGGATCGGGGACCAATGAGCAGTTCTTC. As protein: CASSVGSGTNEQFF. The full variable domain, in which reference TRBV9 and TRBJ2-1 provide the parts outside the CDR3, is DSGVTQTPKHLITATGQRVTLRCSPRSGDLSVYWYQQSLDQGLQFLIQYYNGEERAKGNILERFSAQQFPDLHSELNLSSLELGDSALYFCASSVGSGTNEQFFGPGTRLTVL.

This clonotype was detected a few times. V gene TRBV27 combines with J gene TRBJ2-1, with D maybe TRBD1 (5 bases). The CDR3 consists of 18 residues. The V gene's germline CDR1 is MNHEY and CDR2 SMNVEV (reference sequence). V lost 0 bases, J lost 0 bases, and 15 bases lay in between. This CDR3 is CASSLSGPDYLSYNEQFF. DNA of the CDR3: TGTGCCAGCAGTTTATCGGGGCCGGATTACCTCTCCTACAATGAGCAGTTCTTC.

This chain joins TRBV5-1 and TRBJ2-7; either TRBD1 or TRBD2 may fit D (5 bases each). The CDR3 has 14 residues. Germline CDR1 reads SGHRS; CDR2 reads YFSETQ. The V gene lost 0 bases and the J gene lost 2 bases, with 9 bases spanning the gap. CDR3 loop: CASSLGGETYEQYF. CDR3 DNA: TGCGCCAGCAGCTTGGGAGGGGAAACCTACGAGCAGTACTTC.